These 21 T cell receptor beta chains originate from one sample sequenced in a study of cytomegalovirus exposure and HLA in healthy donors. Data came from immunoSEQ multiplex PCR; TCRdb stores just in-frame clones and leaves some out. The table lists 250,000 to 400,000 clones, around 90% of them singletons. The sample comprised PBMCs. Every receptor here comes from a woman between 25 and 40 years old in good health and CMV-seropositive.

The chain employs TRBV11-1 and TRBJ2-1; 11 bases fit TRBD2. This CDR3 has 19 amino acids. CDR1 and CDR2 from the germline V gene are SGHAT and FQDESV (reference sequence). The V segment lost 4 bases and the J segment 7 bases; nucleotides outside the gene matches: 18. The CDR3 sequence: CASSSPTGLLAGVANEQFF. The CDR3 DNA reads as TGTGCCAGCAGCTCACCCACAGGCCTACTAGCGGGAGTGGCAAATGAGCAGTTCTTC.

The V gene is TRBV2, the J gene TRBJ2-7; D may be TRBD1 or TRBD2 (5 bases each). The CDR3 spans 14 residues. V was trimmed by 7 bases and J by 2 bases, leaving 15 bases between them. Germline V gives CDR1 SNHLY, CDR2 FYNNEI. CDR3 residues: CASISRDGTYEQYF. The DNA for the CDR3 is TGTGCCAGCATCTCCCGGGACGGAACCTACGAGCAGTACTTC. The variable domain in full, with the rest retrieved from reference TRBV2 and TRBJ2-7, is EPEVTQTPSHQVTQMGQEVILRCVPISNHLYFYWYRQILGQKVEFLVSFYNNEISEKSEIFDDQFSVERPDGSNFTLKIRSTKLEDSAMYFCASISRDGTYEQYFGPGTRLTVT.

The rearrangement links TRBV7-2 to TRBJ1-5, with 12 bases aligning to TRBD1. The CDR3 has 18 amino acids. The germline V gene encodes CDR1 SGHTA and CDR2 FQGNSA. After removal of 1 base from V and 2 bases from J, the junction contained 6 bases not matched to a gene. CDR3 DNA: TGTGCCAGCAGCTTAGATATGGGACAGGGGGCTGGCAATCAGCCCCAGCATTTT. Its translation is CASSLDMGQGAGNQPQHF.

The genes are TRBV29-1 and TRBJ1-2, with D perhaps matching TRBD1 (5 bases). Per germline, CDR1 SQVTM and CDR2 ANQGSEA. Trimming cost V 5 bases and J 1 base, with 8 bases left between them. This CDR3 region has 12 residues. CDR3 DNA sequence: TGCAGCGTTCCCAGGGATAACTATGGCTACACCTTC. This sequence encodes CSVPRDNYGYTF.

CDR3 region: CASSRDSSDSPLHF. Written as DNA, the CDR3 is TGTGCCAGCAGTCGGGACAGTTCGGATTCACCCCTCCACTTT. J is TRBJ1-6 and V is TRBV7-2, with 7 bases lining up with TRBD1. J was trimmed by 8 bases and V by 6 bases; bases with no gene match: 7. The CDR3 spans 14 residues. The V gene's germline CDR1 is SGHTA and CDR2 FQGNSA.

The chain employs TRBV7-9 and TRBJ2-1, with D possibly matching TRBD1 (5 bases). Per germline, CDR1 SEHNR and CDR2 FQNEAQ (reference sequence). V shed 5 bases and J shed 3 bases, with 17 bases lying between them. This CDR3 is built from 16 residues. The CDR3 spells CASSPLQGDSYNEQFF. The CDR3 DNA reads TGTGCCAGCAGCCCACTTCAAGGAGACAGCTACAATGAGCAGTTCTTC. The full variable domain, completed using reference TRBV7-9 and TRBJ2-1, is DTGVSQNPRHKITKRGQNVTFRCDPISEHNRLYWYRQTLGQGPEFLTYFQNEAQLEKSRLLSDRFSAERPKGSFSTLEIQRTEQGDSAMYLCASSPLQGDSYNEQFFGPGTRLTVL.

The chain links TRBV6-1 to TRBJ2-2, with no clear D. Trimming pared 4 bases from V and 3 bases from J, leaving 3 bases between. Looked up from germline, CDR1 is MNHNS and CDR2 is SASEGT. This CDR3 comprises 12 residues. CDR3 protein: CASSGDTGELFF. The CDR3 nucleotides are TGTGCCAGCAGTGGCGACACCGGGGAGCTGTTTTTT.

The V gene is TRBV29-1, the J gene TRBJ2-7; D is perhaps TRBD1 (5 bases). Trimming removed 4 bases from V and 2 bases from J, with 12 bases in between. Germline values: CDR1 SQVTM, CDR2 ANQGSEA. This CDR3 has 13 amino acids. The CDR3 DNA follows: TGCAGCGTTGTACAGGAAGGGGCCTACGAGCAGTACTTC. It is translated as CSVVQEGAYEQYF.

The chain joins TRBV5-4 to TRBJ1-2, with D possibly being TRBD1 (5 bases). V gave up 0 bases and J gave up 3 bases, with 9 bases separating them. This CDR3 has 14 amino acids. The V gene's germline CDR1 is SGHNT and CDR2 YYREEE (reference sequence). The CDR3 here is CASSLGGFDYGYTF. Here the CDR3 DNA reads TGTGCCAGCAGCTTGGGGGGCTTTGACTATGGCTACACCTTC. Combining the CDR3 with reference TRBV5-4 and TRBJ1-2 gives the whole variable domain ETGVTQSPTHLIKTRGQQVTLRCSSQSGHNTVSWYQQALGQGPQFIFQYYREEENGRGNFPPRFSGLQFPNYSSELNVNALELDDSALYLCASSLGGFDYGYTFGSGTRLTVV.

The V gene is TRBV4-1, the J gene TRBJ1-1, with D tentatively TRBD1 (5 bases). Germline CDR1 and CDR2: MGHRA and YSYEKL. The CDR3 is made up of 12 amino acids. Trimming removed 10 bases at V and 5 bases at J, with 14 bases between. Written as DNA, the CDR3 is TGCGCCACCCTGGGTGGGGGGACTGAAGCTTTCTTT. Protein: CATLGGGTEAFF.

V gene TRBV27 combines with J gene TRBJ2-3; TRBD2 agrees at 9 bases. Unmatched junction bases numbered 5, after V lost 6 bases and J lost 1 base. Germline CDR1 and CDR2: MNHEY and SMNVEV (reference sequence). The CDR3 sequence is 15 residues long. CDR3 loop: CASSRGGVGTDTQYF. CDR3 nucleotides: TGTGCCAGCAGCCGCGGGGGGGTGGGCACAGATACGCAGTATTTT.

The chain uses TRBV5-1 and TRBJ1-2, with D hard to call. V lost 3 bases and J lost 4, with 10 bases in between. From germline, CDR1 is SGHRS and CDR2 YFSETQ. The CDR3 loop spans 13 amino acids. The CDR3 coding sequence is TGCGCCAGCAGCTCGGACGGGAGCTATGGCTACACCTTC. Residues: CASSSDGSYGYTF.

CDR3 nucleotide sequence: TGTGCCAGCAGCCACGGACAGGCAGGAACTAATGAAAAACTGTTTTTT. It encodes CASSHGQAGTNEKLFF. This chain joins TRBV27 and TRBJ1-4; 7 bases align to TRBD1. CDR1 MNHEY and CDR2 SMNVEV come from the germline V gene (reference sequence). The CDR3 length is 16 residues. J lost 1 base, V lost 6 bases, and 8 bases had no gene match. Full variable domain (remainder filled in from reference TRBV27 and TRBJ1-4): EAQVTQNPRYLITVTGKKLTVTCSQNMNHEYMSWYRQDPGLGLRQIYYSMNVEVTDKGDVPEGYKVSRKEKRNFPLILESPSPNQTSLYFCASSHGQAGTNEKLFFGSGTQLSVL.

This clone was recorded once. The genes are TRBV6-1 and TRBJ2-2; D is ambiguous. The germline V gene has CDR1 MNHNS and CDR2 SASEGT. The CDR3 contains 11 residues. The ends were cut back, 11 bases at V and 2 bases at J, with 6 bases in the middle. CDR3 in amino acids: CALSNTGELFF. For the CDR3, the DNA is TGTGCCCTCTCCAACACCGGGGAGCTGTTTTTT.

The CDR3 protein is CASSLRGNTGELFF. DNA for the CDR3: TGTGCCAGCAGTTTAAGGGGGAACACCGGGGAGCTGTTTTTT. The chain employs TRBV28 and TRBJ2-2; tentative D call: TRBD1 (5 bases). The germline gives CDR1 MDHEN, CDR2 SYDVKM. V was clipped by 2 bases and J by 1 base, with 5 bases between them. The CDR3 contains 14 residues.

This chain links TRBV28 with TRBJ2-3, with 9 bases that match TRBD2. The CDR3 spans 12 residues. The V segment lost 4 bases and the J segment 14 bases; nucleotides outside the gene matches: 7. The V gene's germline CDR1 is MDHEN and CDR2 SYDVKM. CDR3 loop: CASSWREGDLYF. DNA of the CDR3: TGTGCCAGCAGTTGGCGGGAGGGCGACTTGTATTTT.

The rearrangement links TRBV2 to TRBJ2-1; a possible D gene is TRBD1 (5 bases). CDR1 and CDR2 from the germline V gene are SNHLY and FYNNEI. V was shortened by 1 base and J by 13 bases, with 8 bases between the two germline ends. This CDR3 has 11 residues. As DNA, the CDR3 is TGTGCCAGCAGTGAAGAGCAGGGTCAGTTCTTC. This sequence encodes CASSEEQGQFF.

V gene TRBV27 combines with J gene TRBJ1-4; 7 nucleotides align to TRBD1. Trimming cost V 5 bases and J 0 bases; bases outside gene matches: 6. Per the germline V gene, CDR1 is MNHEY and CDR2 is SMNVEV (reference sequence). The CDR3 runs 16 residues. In DNA, the CDR3 is TGTGCCAGCAGTCCCTGGACAGGTTCAACTAATGAAAAACTGTTTTTT. It encodes CASSPWTGSTNEKLFF. Complete variable domain (other parts from reference TRBV27 and TRBJ1-4): EAQVTQNPRYLITVTGKKLTVTCSQNMNHEYMSWYRQDPGLGLRQIYYSMNVEVTDKGDVPEGYKVSRKEKRNFPLILESPSPNQTSLYFCASSPWTGSTNEKLFFGSGTQLSVL.

The chain uses TRBV5-4 and TRBJ2-3; 7 positions match TRBD2. After removal of 10 bases from V and 0 bases from J, the junction contained 11 bases not matched to a gene. The CDR3 is 15 amino acids. CDR1 SGHNT and CDR2 YYREEE come from the germline V gene (reference sequence). The CDR3 DNA reads as TGTGCCTCCACGGGAGGTAGCGGAAGCACAGATACGCAGTATTTT. Translation: CASTGGSGSTDTQYF.

The chain is built from TRBV10-3 and TRBJ2-7; 14 nucleotides line up with TRBD2. The junction had 12 bases not matched to a gene; V was cut back by 6 bases and J by 2 bases. CDR1 and CDR2 from the germline V gene are ENHRY and SYGVKD. The CDR3 runs to 18 residues. For the CDR3, the DNA is TGTGCCATCAGCCGACTAGCGGGAGGGGGCTTCGGAACCTACGAGCAGTACTTC. Translating it yields CAISRLAGGGFGTYEQYF.

The chain carries TRBV30 and TRBJ2-7, with D uncertain. V lost 0 bases and J lost 0, with 12 bases in between. Germline values: CDR1 GTSNPN, CDR2 SVGIG (reference sequence). This CDR3 has 15 amino acids. The chain's CDR3 is CAWSVMSVSSYEQYF. The CDR3 DNA follows: TGTGCCTGGAGTGTCATGTCAGTGAGCTCCTACGAGCAGTACTTC.